This is a list of T cell receptor beta chains from one sample in a study of blood T cell repertoires in COVID-19. Measured with immunoSEQ multiplex PCR; TCRdb has only the in-frame clones, and not every one. The profile shows some 290,000 clones, under 90% of them singletons. Material: peripheral blood. The source of these receptors is a woman younger than 45 with COVID-19, enrolled during active disease. CDR3s include the opening cysteine and the closing phenylalanine or tryptophan. D genes are given only for firm matches. Some rows mark clone size as missing; the rest say once, few, many or name a class of expanded clone.

clone size: -; D gene: TRBD2; CDR3 length: 15; J gene: TRBJ2-1; V gene: TRBV6-4; CDR3 DNA: TGTGCCAGCAGTGAGTCGGCGGGGGAATACAATGAGCAGTTCTTC; CDR3 protein: CASSESAGEYNEQFF
clone size: -; D gene: -; CDR3 length: 13; J gene: TRBJ1-1; V gene: TRBV11-1; CDR3 DNA: TGTGCCAGCACCCCTTACCTGGGGCATGAAGCTTTCTTT; CDR3 protein: CASTPYLGHEAFF
clone size: -; D gene: -; CDR3 length: 14; J gene: TRBJ1-6; V gene: TRBV4-1; CDR3 DNA: TGCGCCAGCAGCCATGCAGGGGATCAATCACCCCTCCACTTT; CDR3 protein: CASSHAGDQSPLHF
clone size: -; D gene: TRBD1; CDR3 length: 17; J gene: TRBJ1-1; V gene: TRBV10-2; CDR3 DNA: TGCGCCAGCAGTGAATCCCCGGGACAGGTATTGAACACTGAAGCTTTCTTT; CDR3 protein: CASSESPGQVLNTEAFF
clone size: -; D gene: -; CDR3 length: 14; J gene: TRBJ1-1; V gene: TRBV5-1; CDR3 DNA: TGCGCCAGCAGCTTGGGGACAAGGAGCACTGAAGCTTTCTTT; CDR3 protein: CASSLGTRSTEAFF
clone size: once; D gene: -; CDR3 length: 14; J gene: TRBJ2-7; V gene: TRBV7-6; CDR3 DNA: TGTGCCAGCAGCCAAGACACGTTGAGCTACGAGCAGTACTTC; CDR3 protein: CASSQDTLSYEQYF
clone size: once; D gene: -; CDR3 length: 12; J gene: TRBJ1-2; V gene: TRBV30; CDR3 DNA: TGTGCCTGGAGTGTTGGGGGGTCCGGCTACACCTTC; CDR3 protein: CAWSVGGSGYTF
clone size: -; D gene: -; CDR3 length: 14; J gene: TRBJ1-2; V gene: TRBV5-1; CDR3 DNA: TGCGCCAGCAGCTTGGCTAGTGAGTTCGATGGCTACACCTTC; CDR3 protein: CASSLASEFDGYTF
clone size: once; D gene: -; CDR3 length: 14; J gene: TRBJ1-6; V gene: TRBV5-6; CDR3 DNA: TGTGCCAGCAGCTTGGTAGGGGGTATGGGGCCCCTCCACTTT; CDR3 protein: CASSLVGGMGPLHF
clone size: -; D gene: -; CDR3 length: 14; J gene: TRBJ1-2; V gene: TRBV7-9; CDR3 DNA: TGTGCCAGCAGCTTAGGGGCAGACAACTATGGCTACACCTTC; CDR3 protein: CASSLGADNYGYTF
clone size: -; D gene: TRBD1; CDR3 length: 14; J gene: TRBJ1-1; V gene: TRBV29-1; CDR3 DNA: TGCAGCGTTGGACAGGGCCCGAGAGACACTGAAGCTTTCTTT; CDR3 protein: CSVGQGPRDTEAFF
clone size: -; D gene: -; CDR3 length: 17; J gene: TRBJ1-5; V gene: TRBV6-1; CDR3 DNA: TGTGCCAGCAGTGCGCGAGGGGACACACTTAGCAATCAGCCCCAGCATTTT; CDR3 protein: CASSARGDTLSNQPQHF
clone size: once; D gene: -; CDR3 length: 15; J gene: TRBJ1-1; V gene: TRBV13; CDR3 DNA: TGTGCCAGCAGCTTGGGCCGAACGTCGGACACTGAAGCTTTCTTT; CDR3 protein: CASSLGRTSDTEAFF
clone size: -; D gene: TRBD2; CDR3 length: 14; J gene: TRBJ2-7; V gene: TRBV5-4; CDR3 DNA: TGTGCCAGCAGCTTGGAGGGAGGGTCCGGCGAGCAGTACTTC; CDR3 protein: CASSLEGGSGEQYF
clone size: -; D gene: -; CDR3 length: 12; J gene: TRBJ2-5; V gene: TRBV12-3/TRBV12-4; CDR3 DNA: TGTGCCAGCAGTTCGTTTTCGGAGACCCAGTACTTC; CDR3 protein: CASSSFSETQYF
clone size: -; D gene: TRBD1; CDR3 length: 15; J gene: TRBJ2-7; V gene: TRBV7-6; CDR3 DNA: TGTGCCAGCAGCTTATGGGGGACAGGGCCCCTCGAGCAGTACTTC; CDR3 protein: CASSLWGTGPLEQYF
clone size: -; D gene: TRBD2; CDR3 length: 19; J gene: TRBJ2-1; V gene: TRBV7-9; CDR3 DNA: TGTGCCAGCAGCTTAGCGCGGGACTTGGTAGCGGGGGAATTTAATGAGCAGTTCTTC; CDR3 protein: CASSLARDLVAGEFNEQFF
clone size: -; D gene: -; CDR3 length: 13; J gene: TRBJ2-2; V gene: TRBV10-1; CDR3 DNA: TGCGCCACCACAAACAGGGCCACCGGGGAGCTGTTTTTT; CDR3 protein: CATTNRATGELFF
clone size: once; D gene: -; CDR3 length: 16; J gene: TRBJ1-6; V gene: TRBV7-7; CDR3 DNA: TGTGCCAGCAGGCATGAGATCCCTCCCTATAATTCACCCCTCCACTTT; CDR3 protein: CASRHEIPPYNSPLHF
clone size: -; D gene: -; CDR3 length: 15; J gene: TRBJ2-7; V gene: TRBV27; CDR3 DNA: TGTGCCAGCAGCCCACTGGGACTGTTCCCCTACGAGCAGTACTTC; CDR3 protein: CASSPLGLFPYEQYF
clone size: -; D gene: TRBD1; CDR3 length: 13; J gene: TRBJ1-1; V gene: TRBV6-5; CDR3 DNA: TGTGCCAGCTGCGACAGGGGTGGAACTGAAGCTTTCTTT; CDR3 protein: CASCDRGGTEAFF
clone size: once; D gene: TRBD2; CDR3 length: 14; J gene: TRBJ2-7; V gene: TRBV6-4; CDR3 DNA: TGTGCCAGCAGTGAAGGGACTAGCGGGTACGAGCAGTACTTC; CDR3 protein: CASSEGTSGYEQYF
clone size: -; D gene: -; CDR3 length: 13; J gene: TRBJ2-5; V gene: TRBV5-6; CDR3 DNA: TGTGCCAGCAGCTTTGTGGGAGAAGAGACCCAGTACTTC; CDR3 protein: CASSFVGEETQYF
clone size: -; D gene: -; CDR3 length: 13; J gene: TRBJ1-1; V gene: TRBV29-1; CDR3 DNA: TGCAGCGTTGGAAGGGGAGGGAACACTGAAGCTTTCTTT; CDR3 protein: CSVGRGGNTEAFF
clone size: -; D gene: TRBD1; CDR3 length: 17; J gene: TRBJ2-2; V gene: TRBV18; CDR3 DNA: TGTGCCAGCTCCCCATCCGGAAGTGTCAGGGGGACCGGGGAGCTGTTTTTT; CDR3 protein: CASSPSGSVRGTGELFF
clone size: -; D gene: -; CDR3 length: 16; J gene: TRBJ2-1; V gene: TRBV7-9; CDR3 DNA: TGTGCCAGCAGCTTATTCCGGGGTCAAGGGGGCAATGAGCAGTTCTTC; CDR3 protein: CASSLFRGQGGNEQFF
clone size: once; D gene: TRBD2; CDR3 length: 14; J gene: TRBJ2-1; V gene: TRBV11-3; CDR3 DNA: TGTGCCAGCAGCTTTGGGGGGGTAAACAATGAGCAGTTCTTC; CDR3 protein: CASSFGGVNNEQFF
clone size: -; D gene: TRBD1; CDR3 length: 14; J gene: TRBJ1-2; V gene: TRBV9; CDR3 DNA: TGTGCCAGCAGCTATGGACAGGGCGAGAGTGGCTACACCTTC; CDR3 protein: CASSYGQGESGYTF
clone size: -; D gene: -; CDR3 length: 15; J gene: TRBJ1-4; V gene: TRBV7-9; CDR3 DNA: TGTGCCAGCAGCTTAGTCCAGGGCACTAATGAAAAACTGTTTTTT; CDR3 protein: CASSLVQGTNEKLFF
clone size: -; D gene: TRBD1; CDR3 length: 17; J gene: TRBJ2-7; V gene: TRBV7-8; CDR3 DNA: TGTGCCAGCAGCTTAGCGGGGGGTTTGGGACAGGGGTACGAGCAGTACTTC; CDR3 protein: CASSLAGGLGQGYEQYF
clone size: -; D gene: -; CDR3 length: 16; J gene: TRBJ1-2; V gene: TRBV27; CDR3 DNA: TGTGCCAGCAGTTTATCTCCCGGGACACCAGCTTTCGGCTACACCTTC; CDR3 protein: CASSLSPGTPAFGYTF